This T cell receptor (beta chain) was captured in a study of blood T cell repertoires in COVID-19. Germline CDR1 reads ENHRY; CDR2 reads SYGVKD. The CDR3 is made up of 18 amino acids. Trimming cost V 2 bases and J 8 bases, with 25 bases left between them. This table comes from immunoSEQ multiplex PCR, and its TCRdb copy is limited to in-frame clones, with some not included. The sample consists of about 320,000 clones, roughly 82% of them appearing once. The receptor's source is a woman between 50 and 59 years old with acute or convalescent COVID-19. The sequenced material came from peripheral blood. The chain recombines TRBV10-3 with TRBJ2-1, with a weak D call TRBD2 (6 bases). CDR3 residues: CAISEPGWLASARDEQFF. Here the CDR3 DNA reads TGTGCCATCAGTGAGCCTGGGTGGTTGGCTAGCGCGCGGGATGAGCAGTTCTTC.